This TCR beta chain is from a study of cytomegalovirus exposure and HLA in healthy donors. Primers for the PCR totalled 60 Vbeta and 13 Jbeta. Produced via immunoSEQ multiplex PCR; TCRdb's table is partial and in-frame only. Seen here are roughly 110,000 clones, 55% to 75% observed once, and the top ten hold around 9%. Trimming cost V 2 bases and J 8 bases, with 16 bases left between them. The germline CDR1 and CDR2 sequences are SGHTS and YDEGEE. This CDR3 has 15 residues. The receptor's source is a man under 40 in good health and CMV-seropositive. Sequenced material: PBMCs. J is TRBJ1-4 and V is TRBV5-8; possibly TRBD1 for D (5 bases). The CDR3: CASSFSRQSWEKLFF. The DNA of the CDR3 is TGTGCCAGCAGCTTCTCCCGACAGTCTTGGGAAAAACTGTTTTTT.